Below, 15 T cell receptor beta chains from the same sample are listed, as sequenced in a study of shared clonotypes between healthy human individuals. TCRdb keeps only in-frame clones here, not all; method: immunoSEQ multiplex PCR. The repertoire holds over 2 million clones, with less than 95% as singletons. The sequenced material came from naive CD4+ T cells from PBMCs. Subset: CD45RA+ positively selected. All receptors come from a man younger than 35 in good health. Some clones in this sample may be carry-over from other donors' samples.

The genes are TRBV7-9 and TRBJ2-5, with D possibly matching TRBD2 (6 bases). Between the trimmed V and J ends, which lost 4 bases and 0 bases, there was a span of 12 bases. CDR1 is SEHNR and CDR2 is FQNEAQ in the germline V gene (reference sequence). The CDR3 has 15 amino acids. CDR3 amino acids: CASSWRLANQETQYF. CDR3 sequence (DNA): TGTGCCAGCAGCTGGCGGCTAGCGAACCAAGAGACCCAGTACTTC.

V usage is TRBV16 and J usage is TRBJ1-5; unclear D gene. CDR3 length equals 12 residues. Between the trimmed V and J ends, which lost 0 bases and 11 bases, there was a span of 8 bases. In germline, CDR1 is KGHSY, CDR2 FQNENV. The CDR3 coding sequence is TGTGCCAGCAGCCAATCTGCAGAGTCCCAGCATTTT. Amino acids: CASSQSAESQHF.

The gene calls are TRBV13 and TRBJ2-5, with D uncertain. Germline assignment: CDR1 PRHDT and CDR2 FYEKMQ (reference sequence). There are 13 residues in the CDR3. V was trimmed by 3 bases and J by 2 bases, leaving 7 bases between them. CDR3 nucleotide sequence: TGTGCCAGCAGCTTCTATAGTCAAGAGACCCAGTACTTC. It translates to CASSFYSQETQYF.

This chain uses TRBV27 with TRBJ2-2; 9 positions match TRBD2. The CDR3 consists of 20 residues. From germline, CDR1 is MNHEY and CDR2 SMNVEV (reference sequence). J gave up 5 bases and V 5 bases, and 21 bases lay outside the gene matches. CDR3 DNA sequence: TGTGCCAGCAGTACCCAGCGGCGGCTAGCGGGAATGGGTTGGACCGGGGAGCTGTTTTTT. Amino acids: CASSTQRRLAGMGWTGELFF.

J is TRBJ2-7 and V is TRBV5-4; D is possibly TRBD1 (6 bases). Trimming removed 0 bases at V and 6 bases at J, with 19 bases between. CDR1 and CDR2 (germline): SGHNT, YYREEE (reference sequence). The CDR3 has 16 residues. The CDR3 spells CASSLGGGRMGLEQYF. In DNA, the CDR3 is TGTGCCAGCAGCTTGGGAGGGGGTCGGATGGGGCTCGAGCAGTACTTC.

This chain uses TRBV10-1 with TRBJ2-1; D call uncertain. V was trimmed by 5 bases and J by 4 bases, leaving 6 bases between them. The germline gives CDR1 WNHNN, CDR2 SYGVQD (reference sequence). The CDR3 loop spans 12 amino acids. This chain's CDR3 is CASSKGYNEQFF. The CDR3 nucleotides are TGCGCCAGCAGTAAGGGATACAATGAGCAGTTCTTC.

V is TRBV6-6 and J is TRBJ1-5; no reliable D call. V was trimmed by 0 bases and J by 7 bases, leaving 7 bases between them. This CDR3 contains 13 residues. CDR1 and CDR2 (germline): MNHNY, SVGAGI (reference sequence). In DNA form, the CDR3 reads TGTGCCAGCAGTTACTCTGCTCCCCAGCCCCAGCATTTT. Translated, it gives CASSYSAPQPQHF.

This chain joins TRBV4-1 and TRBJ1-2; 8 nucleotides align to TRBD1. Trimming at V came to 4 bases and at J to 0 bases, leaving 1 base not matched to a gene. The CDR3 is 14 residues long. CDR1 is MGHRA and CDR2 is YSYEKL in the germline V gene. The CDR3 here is CASSLGQANYGYTF. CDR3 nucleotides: TGCGCCAGCAGCCTGGGACAGGCTAACTATGGCTACACCTTC.

CDR3 nucleotides: TGTGCCAGCAGCCCAACCGGGGCCCTCTATGGCTACACCTTC. It specifies CASSPTGALYGYTF. This chain uses TRBV7-9 with TRBJ1-2; weak D call: TRBD1 (5 bases). The CDR3 covers 14 residues. From germline, CDR1 is SEHNR and CDR2 FQNEAQ (reference sequence). The V gene lost 5 bases and the J gene lost 4 bases, with 14 bases spanning the gap.

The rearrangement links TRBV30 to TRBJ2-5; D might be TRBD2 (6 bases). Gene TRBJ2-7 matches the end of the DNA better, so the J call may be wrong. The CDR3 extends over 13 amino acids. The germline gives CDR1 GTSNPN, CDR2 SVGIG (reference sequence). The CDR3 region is CAWSGTSRYEQYF. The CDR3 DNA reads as TGTGCCTGGAGCGGGACTTCACGCTACGAGCAGTACTTC.

DNA for the CDR3: TGTGCCTGGAGGTTAACAGGGGCCACCGGGGAGCTGTTTTTT. Translation gives CAWRLTGATGELFF. The chain employs TRBV30 and TRBJ2-2; 7 nucleotides agree with TRBD1. Germline V lookup: CDR1 GTSNPN, CDR2 SVGIG (reference sequence). The junction had 5 bases not matched to a gene; V was cut back by 3 bases and J by 4 bases. This CDR3 has 14 residues.

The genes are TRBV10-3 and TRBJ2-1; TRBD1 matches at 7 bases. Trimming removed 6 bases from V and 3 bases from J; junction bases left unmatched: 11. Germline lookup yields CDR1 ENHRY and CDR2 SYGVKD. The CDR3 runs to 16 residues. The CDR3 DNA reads TGTGCCATCAGGAATACGAAGGGGGCTAACTACAATGAGCAGTTCTTC. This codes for CAIRNTKGANYNEQFF.

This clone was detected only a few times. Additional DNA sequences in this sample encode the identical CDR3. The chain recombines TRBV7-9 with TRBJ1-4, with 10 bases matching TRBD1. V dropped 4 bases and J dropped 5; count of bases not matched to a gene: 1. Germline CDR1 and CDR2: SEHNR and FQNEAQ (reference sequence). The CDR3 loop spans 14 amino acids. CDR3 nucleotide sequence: TGTGCCAGCAGCTCGGGACAGGGGAATGAAAAACTGTTTTTT. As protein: CASSSGQGNEKLFF.

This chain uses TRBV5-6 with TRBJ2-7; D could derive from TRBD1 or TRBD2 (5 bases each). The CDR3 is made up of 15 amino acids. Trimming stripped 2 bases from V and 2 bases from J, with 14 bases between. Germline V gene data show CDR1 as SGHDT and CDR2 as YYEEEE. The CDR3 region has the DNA TGTGCCAGCAGCTTAAGAGGGGCGACCGCCTACGAGCAGTACTTC. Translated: CASSLRGATAYEQYF.

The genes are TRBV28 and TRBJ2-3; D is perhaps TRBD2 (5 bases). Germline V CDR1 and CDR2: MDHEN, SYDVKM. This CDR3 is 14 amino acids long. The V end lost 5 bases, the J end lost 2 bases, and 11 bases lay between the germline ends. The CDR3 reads CASSVVGVTDTQYF. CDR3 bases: TGTGCCAGCAGTGTTGTGGGAGTCACAGATACGCAGTATTTT. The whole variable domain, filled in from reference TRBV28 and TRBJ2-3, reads DVKVTQSSRYLVKRTGEKVFLECVQDMDHENMFWYRQDPGLGLRLIYFSYDVKMKEKGDIPEGYSVSREKKERFSLILESASTNQTSMYLCASSVVGVTDTQYFGPGTRLTVL.